The clone carrying this T cell receptor (beta chain) was observed once. Mismatch with germline at one junction end may stem from a read error. These data are taken from a study of control samples from healthy donors and cancer patients. Germline lookup yields CDR1 SNHLY and CDR2 FYNNEI. The CDR3 totals 10 residues. Generated by immunoSEQ multiplex PCR, the TCRdb table keeps only in-frame clones and is missing some. The sample records about 160,000 clones, about 94% being singletons. The material sequenced was blood. The rearrangement links TRBV2 to TRBJ1-6; TRBD1 is a possible D gene (5 bases). This sequence originates from a woman aged 40 to 50 in good health. In nucleotides, the CDR3 is TGTGCCAGCAGTGAAGCGGGACGTGCTTTT. Its translation is CASSEAGRAF.